A selection of T cell receptor beta chains follows, all from one sample in a study of cytomegalovirus exposure and HLA in healthy donors. Method: immunoSEQ multiplex PCR; TCRdb's copy keeps in-frame clones and lacks some. The sample lists about 98,000 clones; 87% were seen once. The sequenced material came from PBMCs. Receptors originate from a woman in her twenties or thirties in good health and CMV-seronegative. The CDR3 runs from the conserved cysteine through the conserved F or W. A D gene is named only where the DNA matches it firmly. A clone size is listed for some rows: how often the clone was seen (once, few, many), or a class if it is expanded.

>.|TRBV2|TRBD2|TRBJ2-3
TGTGCCAGCAGCGGACTAGCGGGAGTGGTAGATACGCAGTATTTT
CASSGLAGVVDTQYF
>.|TRBV7-3|.|TRBJ1-1
TGTGCCAGCAGCTTAGACATGAACACTGAAGCTTTCTTT
CASSLDMNTEAFF
>.|TRBV7-2|.|TRBJ2-6
TGTGCCAGCAGCTCCGTGGCTCGTAGGGGGTCCAACGTCCTGACTTTC
CASSSVARRGSNVLTF
>.|TRBV27|.|TRBJ2-3
TGTGCCAGCAGTTTGGGACTGTTCACAGATACGCAGTATTTT
CASSLGLFTDTQYF
>.|TRBV7-8|.|TRBJ1-1
TGTGCCAGCAGCCAAAGCGGGGTCAGGGCGAACACTGAAGCTTTCTTT
CASSQSGVRANTEAFF
>.|TRBV6-6|TRBD1|TRBJ2-6
TGTGCGGGAAGGGGGCGCGGATCTGGGGCCAACGTCCTGACTTTC
CAGRGRGSGANVLTF
>few|TRBV7-3|TRBD1|TRBJ1-1
TGTGCCAGCAGCCAAGCAGGGGGGAACACTGAAGCTTTCTTT
CASSQAGGNTEAFF
>.|TRBV6-1|.|TRBJ2-7
TGTGCCAGCGACGGAGGGTGGAGACGGCAGTACTTC
CASDGGWRRQYF
>few|TRBV28|.|TRBJ2-5
TGTGCCAGCAGTTGGGCTTCTACTTTAGAGACCCAGTACTTC
CASSWASTLETQYF
>.|TRBV6-5|.|TRBJ2-3
TGTGCCAGCAGTTACTCGGGCACAGGGACATCAGATACGCAGTATTTT
CASSYSGTGTSDTQYF
>.|TRBV15|.|TRBJ1-4
TGTGCCACCAGCAGAGTCGCGGGGGAACTGTTTTTT
CATSRVAGELFF
>.|TRBV5-1|.|TRBJ2-1
TGCGCCAGCAGCTGGGCGACCTCGGTTGGTGAGCAGTTCTTC
CASSWATSVGEQFF
>.|TRBV5-6|TRBD2|TRBJ2-1
TGTGCCAGCAGCTTGATTAGCGGGGCCCTACTCAATGAGCAGTTCTTC
CASSLISGALLNEQFF
>once|TRBV28|.|TRBJ1-5
TGTGCCAGCAGTTTAACTGGTCAGCCCCAGCATTTT
CASSLTGQPQHF
>.|TRBV28|.|TRBJ2-6
TGTGCCACCAATCCGGGGGAGAGGGCTACCTATCAACCTGGGGCCAACGTCCTGACTTTC
CATNPGERATYQPGANVLTF
>.|TRBV9|.|TRBJ2-5
TGTGCCAGCAGCGCGGAACAGGGTCGCCAAGAGACCCAGTACTTC
CASSAEQGRQETQYF
>.|TRBV13|TRBD2|TRBJ2-3
TGTGCCAGCAGCGCGACGGGAGGAGGGGTGGATACGCAGTATTTT
CASSATGGGVDTQYF
>.|TRBV7-2|TRBD2|TRBJ2-7
TGTGCCAGCAGCTTAGGGGCCCAGCGGGACCCCCCCTACGAGCAGTACTTC
CASSLGAQRDPPYEQYF
>.|TRBV14|.|TRBJ2-4
TGTGCCAGCAGCCAACTAGTCAAAAACATTCAGTACTTC
CASSQLVKNIQYF
>.|TRBV9|TRBD2|TRBJ2-1
TGTGCCAGCAAGGGGACTAGCGGGAGTAATGAGCAGTTCTTC
CASKGTSGSNEQFF
>.|TRBV5-4|.|TRBJ2-3
TGTGCCAGCAGCTCGCCCTCCACACAGACAGATACGCAGTATTTT
CASSSPSTQTDTQYF
>.|TRBV11-3|.|TRBJ2-1
TGTGCCAGCAGCTTAGAAGGGGGTGAGCAGTTCTTC
CASSLEGGEQFF
>.|TRBV7-3|TRBD2|TRBJ2-3
TGTGCCAGCAGTGCCAGCGGGGGCGCAGATACGCAGTATTTT
CASSASGGADTQYF
>.|TRBV27|TRBD2|TRBJ2-2
TGTGCCAGCAGTTTGTTGCTAGCGGGAGGGCCAAACGGGGAGCTGTTTTTT
CASSLLLAGGPNGELFF
>.|TRBV29-1|.|TRBJ2-1
TGCAGCGTGCGCAACAATGAGCAGTTCTTC
CSVRNNEQFF
>.|TRBV2|.|TRBJ1-5
TGTGCCAGCAGGGACAGAACTAATCAGCCCCAGCATTTT
CASRDRTNQPQHF
>.|TRBV29-1|TRBD1|TRBJ1-1
TGCAGCGTAGGGACAGGGCGGACTGAAGCTTTCTTT
CSVGTGRTEAFF
>.|TRBV28|TRBD1|TRBJ2-7
TGTGCCAGCAGACTGACAGGGGCCCACGAGCAGTACTTC
CASRLTGAHEQYF
>.|TRBV6-1|.|TRBJ1-2
TGTGCCAGCAGTGAAGATGGACAGTATGTCTATGGCTACACCTTC
CASSEDGQYVYGYTF
>.|TRBV2|.|TRBJ2-2
TGTGCCAGCAGTGAAGGGTGGCAGCGCTCGAACACCGGGGAGCTGTTTTTT
CASSEGWQRSNTGELFF
>.|TRBV6-6|.|TRBJ1-5
TGTGCCAGCAGCTCCCAGCGGGGGGATGAGAATCAGCCCCAGCATTTT
CASSSQRGDENQPQHF
>.|TRBV5-1|TRBD2|TRBJ2-2
TGCGCCAGCAGCTTGGGACTAGCGGGAGGGCCATACACCGGGGAGCTGTTTTTT
CASSLGLAGGPYTGELFF
>.|TRBV9|.|TRBJ2-2
TGTGCCAGCAGACCCTTCCCAGTGAACACCGGGGAGCTGTTTTTT
CASRPFPVNTGELFF